The sequence of this T cell receptor beta chain was determined in a study of blood T cells in healthy people across ages. Combining a sample-barcoded 5' primer with a J-beta primer mix, a second PCR ran for roughly 7 to 12 cycles. A single record per CDR3 protein comes from TCRdb applying MiXCR to the 5' RACE reads. The table shows roughly 560,000 distinct CDR3 sequences, with 20% to 30% occurring only once. This clonotype showed up just a few times. Caucasian individuals from Russia who were healthy and aged about 6 to 90 acted as donors. CDR1 ENHRY and CDR2 SYGVKD come from the germline V gene. The CDR3 contains 15 residues. Trimming took 0 bases from V and 1 from J, leaving 7 bases between them. The same sample was also used in a study of T cells of mothers and their children.

The sequencing sample was made of blood. V and J are TRBV10-3 and TRBJ1-5, with a weak D call TRBD1 (5 bases). The source of this sequence is a boy between 5 and 17 years old in good health. Here the CDR3 reads CAISESGGSNQPQHF. The DNA of the CDR3 is TGTGCCATCAGTGAGTCGGGGGGGAGCAATCAGCCCCAGCATTTT.